One sample yielded the 17 T cell receptor beta chains listed below, sequenced in a study of T cells after yellow fever vaccination. TCRdb re-analysed the 5' RACE reads in MiXCR, keeping a single row per CDR3 protein. The table records around 180,000 distinct CDR3 sequences, about 6% of them present only once. This material consisted of CD4+ T cells sorted from PBMCs, taken on the day of the first yellow fever vaccination. These receptors were collected from a man aged 18 to 30 who received the YFV17D yellow fever vaccine.

This clonotype was counted ten times or more. The chain links TRBV27 to TRBJ2-2; D is perhaps TRBD2 (7 bases). Germline CDR1 MNHEY, CDR2 SMNVEV (reference sequence). With 2 bases removed from V and 4 bases from J, the gap between germline ends came to 14 bases. CDR3 length: 16 residues. CDR3 DNA sequence: TGTGCCAGCAGTTTAGGGGGGGGCGGGGGCACCGGGGAGCTGTTTTTT. Encoded protein: CASSLGGGGGTGELFF.

This clonotype was seen at least ten times. The CDR3 is CASFWGLGGTEAFF. In DNA form, the CDR3 reads TGTGCCAGCTTTTGGGGTTTAGGCGGAACTGAAGCTTTCTTT. This chain uses TRBV6-5 with TRBJ1-1, with D uncertain. Trimming left V 8 bases short and J 5 bases short, with 18 bases between. This CDR3 comprises 14 residues. Germline V gives CDR1 MNHEY, CDR2 SVGAGI.

The chain combines TRBV20-1 with TRBJ1-2; 7 bases agree with TRBD1. The CDR3 spans 11 residues. Germline CDR1 and CDR2: DFQATT and SNEGSKA (reference sequence). Trimming took 4 bases from V and 6 from J; bases not matched to a gene: 2. The CDR3 region has the DNA TGCAGTGCTACCACAGGGGATGGCTACACCTTC. Translation: CSATTGDGYTF.

The chain employs TRBV18 and TRBJ2-3; the match to TRBD2 covers 8 bases. The germline gives CDR1 KGHSH, CDR2 LQKENI. The CDR3 loop spans 17 amino acids. Trimming removed 3 bases from V and 0 bases from J; junction bases left unmatched: 8. The CDR3 DNA is TGTGCCAGCTCACCGATGACTAGCGATATAAGCACAGATACGCAGTATTTT. Translating it yields CASSPMTSDISTDTQYF. Together with reference TRBV18 and TRBJ2-3, the CDR3 gives the full variable domain: NAGVMQNPRHLVRRRGQEARLRCSPMKGHSHVYWYRQLPEEGLKFMVYLQKENIIDESGMPKERFSAEFPKEGPSILRIQQVVRGDSAAYFCASSPMTSDISTDTQYFGPGTRLTVL.

The chain combines TRBV7-3 with TRBJ1-6; TRBD1 matches 7 bases. The CDR3 has 14 amino acids. Per germline, CDR1 SGHTA and CDR2 FQGTGA. V shed 5 bases and J 4 bases; nucleotides not matched to a gene: 2. This CDR3 reads CASSRDRYNSPLHF. The CDR3 nucleotides read TGTGCCAGCAGCCGGGACAGATATAATTCACCCCTCCACTTT.

The chain couples TRBV5-1 to TRBJ2-7; TRBD2 matches at 8 bases. Trimming removed 4 bases from V and 1 base from J; junction bases left unmatched: 7. CDR1 and CDR2 from the germline V gene are SGHRS and YFSETQ. The CDR3 has 15 residues. CDR3 DNA sequence: TGCGCCAGCAGCGAGGGACTAGACTCTTCCTACGAGCAGTACTTC. Translation gives CASSEGLDSSYEQYF.

This clonotype came up many times. The chain has TRBV20-1 and TRBJ2-7; 11 nucleotides agree with TRBD2. The CDR3 has 15 residues. Germline-derived CDR1 and CDR2 are DFQATT and SNEGSKA (reference sequence). The J segment lost 1 base and the V segment lost 3 bases, leaving 5 bases of the junction unmatched. The CDR3: CSAREASGGSYEQYV. CDR3 sequence (DNA): TGCAGTGCTAGGGAGGCTAGCGGGGGGTCCTACGAGCAGTACGTC.

The chain uses TRBV11-2 and TRBJ2-1, with D possibly TRBD2 on 6 matching bases. V lost 5 bases and J lost 3, with 17 bases in between. The CDR3 runs 16 residues. Germline-derived CDR1 and CDR2 are SGHAT and FQNNGV. The CDR3 DNA is TGTGCCAGCAGCAGCGGGCCAATCGGAAACTACAATGAGCAGTTCTTC. It translates to CASSSGPIGNYNEQFF.

Ten or more counts support this clonotype. This chain joins TRBV10-3 and TRBJ2-3, with D tentatively TRBD2 (6 bases). The germline V and J ends were trimmed by 2 bases and 7 bases, with 13 bases remaining between them. Germline lookup yields CDR1 ENHRY and CDR2 SYGVKD. The CDR3 sequence is 14 residues long. For the CDR3, the DNA is TGTGCCATCAGTGAGCCCGGAGGGGCGTATACGCAGTATTTT. It is translated as CAISEPGGAYTQYF.

This clonotype was seen only a few times. The J gene is TRBJ2-1, the V gene TRBV7-2; D possibly corresponds to TRBD2 (7 bases). The V gene lost 5 bases and the J gene lost 3 bases, with 14 bases spanning the gap. CDR1 is SGHTA and CDR2 is FQGNSA in the germline V gene. The CDR3 runs to 15 residues. The DNA of the CDR3 is TGTGCCAGCAGCGAGGGGGGGGGGCTCTACAATGAGCAGTTCTTC. Translation gives CASSEGGGLYNEQFF.

The chain joins TRBV7-2 to TRBJ2-1; possible D gene TRBD1, 6 bases. This CDR3 contains 16 residues. From germline, CDR1 is SGHTA and CDR2 FQGNSA. V dropped 5 bases and J dropped 2 bases, with 16 bases sitting between them. The CDR3 loop reads CASSRVTGLTYNEQFF. As DNA, the CDR3 is TGTGCCAGCAGCCGGGTCACAGGGCTAACCTACAATGAGCAGTTCTTC.

This clonotype was seen a few times. V gene TRBV11-3 combines with J gene TRBJ2-1; D unclear. The V gene lost 4 bases and the J gene lost 8 bases, with 12 bases spanning the gap. The germline CDR1 and CDR2 sequences are SGHNT and YENEEA. CDR3 length: 13 amino acids. The CDR3 region is CASSSRITDEQFF. CDR3 nucleotides: TGTGCCAGCAGCTCCCGAATAACGGATGAGCAGTTCTTC.

This clonotype has at least ten counts. The chain couples TRBV27 to TRBJ2-7; possibly TRBD1 for D (6 bases). Germline V gene data show CDR1 as MNHEY and CDR2 as SMNVEV (reference sequence). The germline V and J ends were trimmed by 0 bases and 3 bases, with 9 bases remaining between them. This CDR3 has 14 amino acids. This CDR3 reads CASSLSGTIYEQYF. The CDR3 DNA sequence: TGTGCCAGCAGTTTATCCGGGACAATCTACGAGCAGTACTTC.

The V call is TRBV2, the J call TRBJ1-1; D remains unclear. The CDR3 consists of 14 residues. From germline, CDR1 is SNHLY and CDR2 FYNNEI. Trimming removed 8 bases from V and 7 bases from J, with 20 bases in between. The CDR3 DNA is TGTGCCAGCGCCAACGAGGCCCTCGGATATGAAGCTTTCTTT. Translation gives CASANEALGYEAFF.

Many counts were recorded for this clonotype. V is TRBV6-1 and J is TRBJ1-1; D might be TRBD1 (5 bases). V lost 6 bases and J 3 bases, leaving 17 bases between the germline ends. Germline V lookup: CDR1 MNHNS, CDR2 SASEGT. The CDR3 is 15 amino acids. DNA of the CDR3: TGTGCCAGCAGGCGACAAGGGGAGTGGGACACTGAAGCTTTCTTT. Protein sequence: CASRRQGEWDTEAFF.

This clonotype has ten or more counts. The V call is TRBV6-5, the J call TRBJ2-3; D call uncertain. CDR1 is MNHEY and CDR2 is SVGAGI in the germline V gene. This CDR3 has 13 residues. V was pared by 6 bases and J by 1 base, with 8 bases between. CDR3: CASRVDGTDTQYF. The CDR3 DNA reads TGTGCCAGCAGGGTCGATGGCACAGATACGCAGTATTTT.

This chain joins TRBV5-1 and TRBJ1-6; D is undetermined. The CDR3 length is 14 residues. Germline V CDR1 and CDR2: SGHRS, YFSETQ. Deletions cut 0 bases from V and 14 bases from J, with 15 bases between. CDR3 residues: CASSLDSTPLALHF. The CDR3 coding sequence is TGCGCCAGCAGCTTGGACAGCACCCCTTTGGCCCTCCACTTT.